This T cell receptor (beta chain) appears in the sequencing data of a study of OX40 agonist ivuxolimab in advanced cancers. Study background: Clinicians treated patients with ivuxolimab, an agonistic anti-OX40 (CD134) antibody.

This clone was detected many times. Its target is not known. Clones were sequenced by immunoSEQ multiplex PCR, and TCRdb holds only the in-frame ones, with some missing. The repertoire holds roughly 30,000 clones, with approximately 88% as singletons. Patients with autoimmune history or systemic immunosuppression were excluded. General study points: Both blood CD4+ and CD8+ T cells showed clonal growth by week 6 at 0.1 to 3.0 mg/kg.

Trimming cost V 5 bases and J 8 bases, with 30 bases left between them. Germline CDR1 is SEHNR and CDR2 is FQNEAQ (reference sequence). This CDR3 is built from 18 residues. The chain couples TRBV7-9 to TRBJ1-2; no clear D gene. This TCR came from an adult with an advanced solid tumor such as melanoma, head and neck, liver or kidney cancer. The starting material was CD4+ or CD8+ T cells sorted from blood, obtained in a trial of the OX40 agonist ivuxolimab. The CDR3 sequence is CASSRSLKDGRSIYGYTF. CDR3 in DNA: TGTGCCAGCAGCCGCTCCCTCAAAGATGGCAGATCGATCTACGGCTACACCTTC.